The 4 T cell receptor beta chains given below trace back to one sample, sequenced in a study of blood T cell repertoires in COVID-19. The data were produced by immunoSEQ multiplex PCR, yet TCRdb's version contains in-frame clones alone and is incomplete. This sample yields hundreds of thousands of clones, of which about 91% are seen a single time; 6.3% belongs to the top ten. The sample comprised peripheral blood. These receptors were collected from a woman aged 30 to 39 with COVID-19, enrolled during active disease.

The table lists this clone with a count of one. It is unclear where the CDR3 begins or ends on the DNA, so no DNA is shown, and the CDR3 is as TCRdb lists it. This chain links TRBV27 with TRBJ1-6; the table calls TRBD1, which could not be checked here. The CDR3 comprises 15 residues, both ends counted. Germline V gives CDR1 MNHEY, CDR2 SMNVEV (reference sequence). CDR3 protein: CASSFGPGHNSPLHF.

V usage is TRBV7-2 and J usage is TRBJ2-1; a possible D gene is TRBD2 (5 bases). Germline V CDR1 and CDR2: SGHTA, FQGNSA. The CDR3 runs to 13 residues. V lost 2 bases and J 9 bases, leaving 11 bases between the germline ends. The CDR3 nucleotides read TGTGCCAGCAGCTTATCCCAGCGGATTGAGCAGTTCTTC. Residues: CASSLSQRIEQFF. Looking up the rest from reference TRBV7-2 and TRBJ2-1 gives the full variable domain: GAGVSQSPSNKVTEKGKDVELRCDPISGHTALYWYRQSLGQGLEFLIYFQGNSAPDKSGLPSDRFSAERTGGSVSTLTIQRTQQEDSAVYLCASSLSQRIEQFFGPGTRLTVL.

V is TRBV6-2 or TRBV6-3 and J is TRBJ2-1; 13 bases line up with TRBD2. The CDR3 loop spans 19 amino acids. V was pared by 2 bases and J by 4 bases, with 11 bases of the junction left unmatched. Germline loops: CDR1 MNHEY, CDR2 SVGEGT. The CDR3 is CASSYPTSGRPPLYNEQFF. The CDR3 DNA follows: TGTGCCAGCAGTTACCCGACTAGCGGGAGGCCCCCCCTTTACAATGAGCAGTTCTTC.

This clone was counted once. The chain combines TRBV10-3 with TRBJ2-3; 8 positions match TRBD1. This CDR3 has 14 amino acids. Germline V CDR1 and CDR2: ENHRY, SYGVKD. V was clipped by 10 bases and J by 5 bases; unmatched bases: 11. The CDR3, as DNA: TGTGCCACCAACGTCGGACAGGGAAGAGATACGCAGTATTTT. The encoded protein is CATNVGQGRDTQYF.